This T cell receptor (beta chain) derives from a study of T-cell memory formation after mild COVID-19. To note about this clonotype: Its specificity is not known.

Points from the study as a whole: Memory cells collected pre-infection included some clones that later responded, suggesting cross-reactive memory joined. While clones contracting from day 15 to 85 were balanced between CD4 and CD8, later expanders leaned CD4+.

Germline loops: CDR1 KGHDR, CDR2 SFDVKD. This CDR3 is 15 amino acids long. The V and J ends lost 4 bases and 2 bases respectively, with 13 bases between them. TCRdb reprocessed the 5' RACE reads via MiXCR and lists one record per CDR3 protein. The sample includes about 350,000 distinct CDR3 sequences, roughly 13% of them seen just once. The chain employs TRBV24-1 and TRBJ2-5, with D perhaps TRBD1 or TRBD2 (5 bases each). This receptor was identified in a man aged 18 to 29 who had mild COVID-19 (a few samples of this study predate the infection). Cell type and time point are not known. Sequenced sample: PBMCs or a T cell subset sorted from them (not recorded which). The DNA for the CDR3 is TGTGCCACCAGTGACCACGGGACGGCACAAGAGACCCAGTACTTC. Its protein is CATSDHGTAQETQYF.